What follows describes a single TCR beta chain. The sample is drawn from a study of T cell responses to AZD1222 COVID-19 vaccine. The germline V gene has CDR1 MDHEN and CDR2 SYDVKM. CDR3 length: 14 amino acids. Trimming took 8 bases from V and 0 from J, leaving 12 bases between them. The data were produced by immunoSEQ multiplex PCR, yet TCRdb's version contains in-frame clones alone and is incomplete. This table has 110,000 to 150,000 clones, 92% appearing once. The gene calls are TRBV28 and TRBJ2-3; D remains ambiguous. This TCR derives from an adult who received the AZD1222 COVID-19 vaccine. The sequenced sample was peripheral blood, obtained 28 days after the second AZD1222 dose. CDR3 DNA sequence: TGTGCCAGCGGCCTTCGGCCTAGCACAGATACGCAGTATTTT. The encoded protein is CASGLRPSTDTQYF.